The entry below describes one T cell receptor beta chain. The data belong to a study of blood T cell repertoires in COVID-19. Looking at the study overall: Sites across the United States, Italy and Spain contributed samples from acute and convalescent COVID-19. PBMCs, B-cell-depleted T cells, or T cells were the source of the cDNA or gDNA that made up the material.

There are 20 residues in the CDR3. The V gene's germline CDR1 is LGHDT and CDR2 YNNKEL (reference sequence). Trimming took 4 bases from V and 3 from J; bases not matched to a gene: 13. As originally analysed: Counts of nucleated cells, estimated from reference gene primer amplification, were obtained. Clones were read by immunoSEQ multiplex PCR, and TCRdb kept only the in-frame ones, dropping some. That table furnishes V, J and clone size, whereas the DNA furnished D and trimming. The sample comprises roughly 250,000 clones, about 80% of which are singletons, and around 3.2% rests with the top ten. The clonotype comes from a woman older than 75 with acute or convalescent COVID-19. Sequencing was performed on peripheral blood. The chain couples TRBV3-1 (or the pseudogene TRBV3-2) to TRBJ2-2; TRBD2 aligns across 14 bases. The CDR3 DNA reads as TGTGCCAGCAGCCGAGGACTAGCGGGGGGCCACATTAAGTACACCGGGGAGCTGTTTTTT. Amino acid sequence: CASSRGLAGGHIKYTGELFF.